This TCR beta chain was captured in a study of beta chain features in type 1 diabetes. The sequenced template was cDNA made from the entire isolated RNA. Clones were sequenced by immunoSEQ multiplex PCR, and TCRdb holds only the in-frame ones, with some missing. In the table there are 240,000 or so clones, less than 35% of which are singletons. Note on this clone: Its antigen is as yet unknown.

Study-wide findings and caveats: Within patients, naive, central memory and Treg TCRB repertoires seemed more similar than within healthy donors. Fewer junction insertions and more nucleotide deletions appeared in type 1 diabetes patients.

The CDR3 loop spans 13 amino acids. Between the trimmed V and J ends, which lost 0 bases and 4 bases, there was a span of 9 bases. Germline CDR1 reads SQVTM; CDR2 reads ANQGSEA. V usage is TRBV29-1 and J usage is TRBJ1-2; possibly TRBD1 for D (6 bases). Input material: central memory CD4+ T cells from blood. The clonotype originates from a man aged 30-40 years in good health. CDR3 coding DNA: TGCAGCGTTGAAGAAGTGACAGGCTATGGCTACACCTTC. Translating gives CSVEEVTGYGYTF.